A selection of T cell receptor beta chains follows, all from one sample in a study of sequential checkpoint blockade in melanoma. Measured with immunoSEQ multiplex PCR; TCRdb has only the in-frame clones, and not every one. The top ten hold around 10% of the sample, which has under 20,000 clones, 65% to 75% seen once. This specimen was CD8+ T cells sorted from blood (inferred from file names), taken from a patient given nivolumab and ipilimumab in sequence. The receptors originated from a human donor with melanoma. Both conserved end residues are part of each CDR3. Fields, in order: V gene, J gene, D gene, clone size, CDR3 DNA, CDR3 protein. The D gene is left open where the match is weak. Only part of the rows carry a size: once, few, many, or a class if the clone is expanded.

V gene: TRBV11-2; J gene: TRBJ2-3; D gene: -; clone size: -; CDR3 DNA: TGTGCCAGCAGCACGACTCAGATCACAGATACGCAGTATTTT; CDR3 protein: CASSTTQITDTQYF
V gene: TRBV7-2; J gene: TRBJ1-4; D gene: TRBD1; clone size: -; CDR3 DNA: TGTGCCAGCAGCCTCACGACAGGGGCGGATGAAAAACTGTTTTTT; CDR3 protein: CASSLTTGADEKLFF
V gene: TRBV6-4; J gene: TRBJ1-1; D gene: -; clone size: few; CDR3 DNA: TGTGCCAGCAGTTTTCCCTTGAGTGAAGCTTTCTTT; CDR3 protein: CASSFPLSEAFF
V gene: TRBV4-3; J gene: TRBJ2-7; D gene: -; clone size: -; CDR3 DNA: TGCGCCAGCAGCCAAGATTGGGCGGACAAAAGGGACGAGCAGTACTTC; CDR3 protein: CASSQDWADKRDEQYF
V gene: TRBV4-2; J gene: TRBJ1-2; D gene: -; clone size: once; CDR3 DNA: TGTGCCAGCAGCCAAAAAAGCGGTCCCGGGCCGAACTATGGCTACACCTTC; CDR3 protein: CASSQKSGPGPNYGYTF
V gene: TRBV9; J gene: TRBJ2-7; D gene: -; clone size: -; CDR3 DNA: TGTGCCAGCAGCGTAGCTGCAGGGGTCTACGAGCAGTACTTC; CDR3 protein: CASSVAAGVYEQYF
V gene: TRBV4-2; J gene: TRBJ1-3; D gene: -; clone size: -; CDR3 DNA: TGTGCCAGCAGCCAAGAGAACACGGGGTCGAGTGGAAACACCATATATTTT; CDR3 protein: CASSQENTGSSGNTIYF
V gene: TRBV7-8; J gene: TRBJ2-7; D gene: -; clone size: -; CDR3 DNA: TGTGCCAGCAGCTCCCCGGAGGTTGGGAACGAGCAGTACTTC; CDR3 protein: CASSSPEVGNEQYF
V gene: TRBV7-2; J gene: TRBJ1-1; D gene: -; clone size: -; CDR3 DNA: TGTGCCAGCAGCCTTACATGGAACACTGAAGCTTTCTTT; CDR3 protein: CASSLTWNTEAFF
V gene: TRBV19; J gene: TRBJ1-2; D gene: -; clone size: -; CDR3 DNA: TGTGCCAGTACCTCGGACGGAGGATTCTATGGCTACACCTTC; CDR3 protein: CASTSDGGFYGYTF
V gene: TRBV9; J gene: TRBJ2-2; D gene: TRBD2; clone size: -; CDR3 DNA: TGTGCCAGCAGCGTGACTAGCGGGGGGATTAACACCGGGGAGCTGTTTTTT; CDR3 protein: CASSVTSGGINTGELFF
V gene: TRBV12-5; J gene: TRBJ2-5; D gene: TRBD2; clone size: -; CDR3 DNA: TGTGCTAGTGGTTTGCTTAGCGGGGGGGCTGGGGAGACCCAGTACTTC; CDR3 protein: CASGLLSGGAGETQYF
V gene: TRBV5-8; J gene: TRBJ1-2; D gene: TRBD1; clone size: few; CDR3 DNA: TGCGCCAGCAGCCAAGAAGGGGGCACCTCGGGGAACTATGGCTACACCTTC; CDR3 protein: CASSQEGGTSGNYGYTF
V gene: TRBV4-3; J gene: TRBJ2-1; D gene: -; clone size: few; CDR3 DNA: TGCGCCAGCAGCCAAGATCGAGGGGGGGTGAGCTCCTACAATGAGCAGTTCTTC; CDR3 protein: CASSQDRGGVSSYNEQFF
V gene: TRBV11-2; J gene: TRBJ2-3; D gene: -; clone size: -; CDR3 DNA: TGTGCCAGCAGCTTAGTAACCGGGAGCACAGATACGCAGTATTTT; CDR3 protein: CASSLVTGSTDTQYF
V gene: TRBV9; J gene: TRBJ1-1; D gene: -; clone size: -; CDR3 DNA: TGTGCCAGCAGCGTAGCAGGGCCCACTGAAGCTTTCTTT; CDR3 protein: CASSVAGPTEAFF
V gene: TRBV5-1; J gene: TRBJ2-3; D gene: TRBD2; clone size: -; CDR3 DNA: TGCGCCAGCAGCTTGGTGACGGGGGGGCCAGAAGATACGCAGTATTTT; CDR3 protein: CASSLVTGGPEDTQYF
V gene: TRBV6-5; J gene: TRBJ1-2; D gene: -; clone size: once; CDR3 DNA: TGTGCCAGCAGTTACGGCGGAACGGGAGGCTACACCTTC; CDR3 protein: CASSYGGTGGYTF
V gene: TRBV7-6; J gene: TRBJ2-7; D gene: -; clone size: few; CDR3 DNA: TGTGCCAGCAGCGGCCTCGGGGGGCGCGAAGACGAGCAGTACTTC; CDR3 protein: CASSGLGGREDEQYF
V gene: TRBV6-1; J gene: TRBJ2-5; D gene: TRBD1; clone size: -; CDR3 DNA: TGTGCCAGCAGTGCTCGACCCGGGACAGGGGTGATGGAGACCCAGTACTTC; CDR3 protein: CASSARPGTGVMETQYF
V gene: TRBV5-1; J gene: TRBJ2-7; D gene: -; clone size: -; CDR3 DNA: TGCGCCAGCAGCCAGGGGTCTCACTACGAGCAGTACTTC; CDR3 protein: CASSQGSHYEQYF
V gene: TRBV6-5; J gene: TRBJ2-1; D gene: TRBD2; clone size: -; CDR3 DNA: TGTGCCAGCAGTTACGGGGCTAGCGGGGCCTACAATGAGCAGTTCTTC; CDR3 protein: CASSYGASGAYNEQFF
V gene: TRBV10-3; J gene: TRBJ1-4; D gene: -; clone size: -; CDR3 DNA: TGTGCCATCGCCGGGGAGAATGAAAAACTGTTTTTT; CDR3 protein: CAIAGENEKLFF
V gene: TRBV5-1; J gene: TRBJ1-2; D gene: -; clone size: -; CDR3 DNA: TGCGCCAGCAGCGTATCCTCAGGGAAAGGCTACACCTTC; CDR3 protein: CASSVSSGKGYTF
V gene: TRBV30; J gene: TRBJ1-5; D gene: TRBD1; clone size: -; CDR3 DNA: TGTGCCTGGAGTCCCTGGACAGGGGATCAGCCCCAGCATTTT; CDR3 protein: CAWSPWTGDQPQHF
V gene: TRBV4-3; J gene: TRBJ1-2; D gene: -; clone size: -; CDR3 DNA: TGCGCCAGCAGCCCCATCTGGCAGGGAGGTAGCTATGGCTACACCTTC; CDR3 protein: CASSPIWQGGSYGYTF
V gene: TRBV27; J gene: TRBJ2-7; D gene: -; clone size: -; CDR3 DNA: TGTGCCAGCAGTCCTACCGTCCACGAGCAGTACTTC; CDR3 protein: CASSPTVHEQYF
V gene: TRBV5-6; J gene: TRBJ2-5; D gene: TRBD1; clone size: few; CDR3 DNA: TGTGCCAGCAGCTCCGGGACAGCGGATGAGACCCAGTACTTC; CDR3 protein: CASSSGTADETQYF
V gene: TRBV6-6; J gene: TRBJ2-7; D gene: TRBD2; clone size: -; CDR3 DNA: TGTGCCAGCAGTTACAACGGGAGGGAGATAAACGAGCAGTACTTC; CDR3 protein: CASSYNGREINEQYF
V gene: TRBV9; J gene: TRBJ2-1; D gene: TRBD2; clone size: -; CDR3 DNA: TGTGCCAGCAGCGCAAGCGGGAGCTCCTACAATGAGCAGTTCTTC; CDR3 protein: CASSASGSSYNEQFF
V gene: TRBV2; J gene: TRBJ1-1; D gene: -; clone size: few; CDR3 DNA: TGTGCCAGCAGTGTTGGCTTGAACACTGAAGCTTTCTTT; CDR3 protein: CASSVGLNTEAFF
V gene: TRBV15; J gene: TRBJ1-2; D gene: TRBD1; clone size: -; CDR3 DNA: TGTGCCACCAGCGAAACCTGGACAGGGGCGGCTGGCTACACCTTC; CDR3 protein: CATSETWTGAAGYTF
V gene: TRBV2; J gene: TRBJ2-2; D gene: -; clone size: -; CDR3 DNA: TGTGCCAGCAGGGAGCCGGGACTTAACACCGGGGAGCTGTTTTTT; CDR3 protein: CASREPGLNTGELFF
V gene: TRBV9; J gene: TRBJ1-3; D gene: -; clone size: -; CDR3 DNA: TGTGCCAGCAGCCCCCGGACAGTTTCTGGAAACACCATATATTTT; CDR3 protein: CASSPRTVSGNTIYF
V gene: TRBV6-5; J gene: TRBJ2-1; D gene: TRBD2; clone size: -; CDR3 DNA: TGTGCCAGCAGTTACTCGTCTAGCGGAAACAATGAGCAGTTCTTC; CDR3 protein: CASSYSSSGNNEQFF
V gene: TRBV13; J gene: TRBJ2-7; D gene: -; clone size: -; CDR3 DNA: TGTGCCAGCAGCTTAGGCTTAGCCGCCTACGAGCAGTACTTC; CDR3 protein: CASSLGLAAYEQYF
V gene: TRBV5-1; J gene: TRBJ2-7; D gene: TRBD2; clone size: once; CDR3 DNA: TGCGCCAGCAGCCCACCCGGGGGAGGGCACGACGAGCAGTACTTC; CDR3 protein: CASSPPGGGHDEQYF
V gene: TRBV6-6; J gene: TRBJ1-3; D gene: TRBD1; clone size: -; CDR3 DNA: TGTGCCAGTACGAGGGGGCCTGGAAACACCATATATTTT; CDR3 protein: CASTRGPGNTIYF
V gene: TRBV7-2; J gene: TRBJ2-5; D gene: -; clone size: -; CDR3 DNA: TGTGCCAGCAGCTTAGACCGGGGGGAGACCCAGTACTTC; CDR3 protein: CASSLDRGETQYF
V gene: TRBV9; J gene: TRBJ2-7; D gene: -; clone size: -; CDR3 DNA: TGTGCCAGCAGCGTTTCTCTTACCTACGAGCAGTACTTC; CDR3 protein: CASSVSLTYEQYF
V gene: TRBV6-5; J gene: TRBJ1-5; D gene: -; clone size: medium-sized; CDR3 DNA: TGTGCCAGCAGCTCGGACACATCTCGCAATCAGCCCCAGCATTTT; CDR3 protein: CASSSDTSRNQPQHF
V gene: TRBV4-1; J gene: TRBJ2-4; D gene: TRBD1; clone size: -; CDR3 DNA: TGCGCCAGCAGCCCAGGCGGACAGGCGGACATTCAGTACTTC; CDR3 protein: CASSPGGQADIQYF
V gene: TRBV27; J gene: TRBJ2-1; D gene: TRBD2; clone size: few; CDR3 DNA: TGTGCCAGCAGTTTACCGGGGGGGGCCTACAATGAGCAGTTCTTC; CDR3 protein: CASSLPGGAYNEQFF
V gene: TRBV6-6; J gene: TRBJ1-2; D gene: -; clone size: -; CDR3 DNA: TGTGCCAGCAGTTCAGGGCCGAGCTATGGCTACACCTTC; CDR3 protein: CASSSGPSYGYTF
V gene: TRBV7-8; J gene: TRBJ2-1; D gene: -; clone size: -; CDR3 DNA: TGTGCCACCGGAATTGGAGAGGGAGGTGGTTATGAGCAGTTCTTC; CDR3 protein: CATGIGEGGGYEQFF
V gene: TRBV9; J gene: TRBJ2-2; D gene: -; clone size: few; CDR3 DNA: TGTGCCAGCAGCGTAGCGTACCGGGGCGGGGAGCTGTTTTTT; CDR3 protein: CASSVAYRGGELFF
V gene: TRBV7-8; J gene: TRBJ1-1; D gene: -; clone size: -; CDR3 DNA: TGTGCCAGCAGCTTAAGCACAGGACAGAACACTGAAGCTTTCTTT; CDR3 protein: CASSLSTGQNTEAFF
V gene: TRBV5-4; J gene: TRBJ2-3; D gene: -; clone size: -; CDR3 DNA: TGTGCCAGCAGCGAGGACTTAGATACGCAGTATTTT; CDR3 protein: CASSEDLDTQYF
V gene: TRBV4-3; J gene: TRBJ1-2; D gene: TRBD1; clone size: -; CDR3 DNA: TGCGCCAGCAGCCCGAAGACGGACAGGGGGCAATATGGCTACACCTTC; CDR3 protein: CASSPKTDRGQYGYTF
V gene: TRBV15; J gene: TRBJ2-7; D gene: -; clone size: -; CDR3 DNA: TGTGCCACCAGCAGAGATGTGGAGGGCGCCGAGCAGTACTTC; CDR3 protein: CATSRDVEGAEQYF
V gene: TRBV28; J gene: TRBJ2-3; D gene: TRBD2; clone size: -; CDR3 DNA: TGTGCCAGCAGTTTTGCAGCTTCTAGCGGGGACACAGATACGCAGTATTTT; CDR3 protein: CASSFAASSGDTDTQYF
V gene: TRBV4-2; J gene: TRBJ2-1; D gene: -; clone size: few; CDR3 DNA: TGTGCCAGCAGCTTTGGAGGGGAAAATGAGCAGTTCTTC; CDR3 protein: CASSFGGENEQFF
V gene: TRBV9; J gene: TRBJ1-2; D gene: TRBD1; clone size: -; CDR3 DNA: TGTGCCAGCAGCGCGGACCGGACAGGGAGGACTAACTATGGCTACACCTTC; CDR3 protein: CASSADRTGRTNYGYTF
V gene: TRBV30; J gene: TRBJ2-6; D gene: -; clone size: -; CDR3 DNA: TGTGCCTGGAGCCTGGGGAGCTCTGGGGCCAACGTCCTGACTTTC; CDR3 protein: CAWSLGSSGANVLTF
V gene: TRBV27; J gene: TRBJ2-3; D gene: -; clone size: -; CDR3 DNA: TGTGCCAGCAGCCCAAGCACAGATACGCAGTATTTT; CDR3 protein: CASSPSTDTQYF
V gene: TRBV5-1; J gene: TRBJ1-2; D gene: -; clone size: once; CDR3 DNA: TGCGCCAGTGGATCAGGGTATGGCTACACCTTC; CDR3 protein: CASGSGYGYTF
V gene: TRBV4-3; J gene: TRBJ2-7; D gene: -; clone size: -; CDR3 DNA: TGCGCCAGCAGCCACCGCGGGGATTCCTACGAGCAGTACTTC; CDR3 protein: CASSHRGDSYEQYF
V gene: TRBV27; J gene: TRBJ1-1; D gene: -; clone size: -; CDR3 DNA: TGTGCCAGCGGGCGGAACACTGAAGCTTTCTTT; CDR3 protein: CASGRNTEAFF
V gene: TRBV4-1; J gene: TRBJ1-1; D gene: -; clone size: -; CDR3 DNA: TGCGCCAGCAGCCAAGACGCAGGTATGAACACTGAAGCTTTCTTT; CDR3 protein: CASSQDAGMNTEAFF
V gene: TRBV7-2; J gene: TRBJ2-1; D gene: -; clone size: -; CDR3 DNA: TGTGCCAGCAGCCCCGAGCCCATGAGTCACAATGAGCAGTTCTTC; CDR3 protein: CASSPEPMSHNEQFF